The rows below give T cell receptor beta chains drawn from one sample of a study of beta chain features in type 1 diabetes. The assay was immunoSEQ multiplex PCR, and TCRdb's table has in-frame clones only and misses some. The sample lists over 700,000 clones, about a sixth occurring once. The specimen sequenced was naive CD4+ T cells from blood. The receptor source for this set is a woman aged 18-29 years in good health. Each CDR3 is given with its conserved first and last residue. The D gene is left open where the match is weak. Clone size is given for some rows only: seen once, a few or many times, or a class if the clone is expanded.

D gene	V gene	J gene	clone size	CDR3 protein	CDR3 DNA
-	TRBV25-1	TRBJ1-3	few	CASRSDSHVSGNTIYF	TGTGCCAGCAGGTCAGACAGCCACGTCTCTGGAAACACCATATATTTT
TRBD2	TRBV7-2	TRBJ2-7	-	CASSLRRESYEQYF	TGTGCCAGCAGCCTCCGGCGGGAGTCCTACGAGCAGTACTTC
TRBD1	TRBV11-2	TRBJ2-4	-	CASSLNSGGWGIQYF	TGTGCCAGCAGCTTAAATTCAGGGGGCTGGGGCATTCAGTACTTC
TRBD2	TRBV28	TRBJ2-3	few	CASSFQALGLADF	TGTGCCAGCAGTTTTCAGGCTCTGGGACTAGCTGATTTT
TRBD1	TRBV2	TRBJ1-4	-	CASTRGLANEKLFF	TGTGCCAGCACCAGGGGGTTGGCTAATGAAAAACTGTTTTTT
TRBD2	TRBV7-2	TRBJ2-2	few	CASSLVAGVTGELFF	TGTGCCAGCAGCTTAGTAGCGGGAGTCACCGGGGAGCTGTTTTTT
-	TRBV5-1	TRBJ2-7	-	CASRARWDSTYEQYF	TGCGCCAGCAGAGCACGCTGGGACTCTACCTACGAGCAGTACTTC
-	TRBV28	TRBJ2-1	-	CATNQEGQVNEQFF	TGTGCCACCAATCAGGAGGGGCAGGTAAATGAGCAGTTCTTC
-	TRBV9	TRBJ1-1	-	CASSVLPGDTEAFF	TGTGCCAGCAGCGTCTTGCCTGGGGACACTGAAGCTTTCTTT
TRBD1	TRBV6-5	TRBJ1-3	few	CASSYIIGQGRNTIYF	TGTGCCAGCAGTTACATAATCGGACAGGGGAGAAACACCATATATTTT
-	TRBV2	TRBJ2-1	-	CASSAGRGSNEQFF	TGTGCCAGCAGTGCGGGGAGAGGATCAAATGAGCAGTTCTTC
-	TRBV4-1	TRBJ1-5	-	CASSQDLYQPQHF	TGCGCCAGCAGCCAAGATCTCTATCAGCCCCAGCATTTT
-	TRBV6-5	TRBJ1-1	-	CASSYRAGEAFF	TGTGCCAGCAGTTACCGCGCAGGGGAGGCTTTCTTT
TRBD1	TRBV27	TRBJ1-1	-	CASSKTGGAFTEAFF	TGTGCCAGCAGTAAAACAGGGGGCGCGTTTACTGAAGCTTTCTTT
-	TRBV10-3	TRBJ2-3	-	CAISVEGVDKQYF	TGTGCCATCAGTGTCGAGGGAGTAGACAAACAGTATTTT
-	TRBV28	TRBJ2-2	few	CASSRSGGRTGELFF	TGTGCCAGCAGTAGAAGTGGGGGCCGGACCGGGGAGCTGTTTTTT
-	TRBV10-3	TRBJ1-4	few	CAISQRAGVEKLFF	TGTGCCATCAGTCAACGGGCAGGGGTTGAAAAACTGTTTTTT
-	TRBV14	TRBJ2-6	many	CASSRDSGSGANVLTF	TGTGCCAGCAGCCGAGACAGCGGCTCTGGGGCCAACGTCCTGACTTTC
-	TRBV28	TRBJ2-4	-	CASSLGSLAKNIQYF	TGTGCCAGCAGTTTAGGCAGTCTAGCCAAAAACATTCAGTACTTC
-	TRBV7-2	TRBJ2-5	-	CASSLADRHRTQYF	TGTGCCAGCAGCTTAGCCGACAGGCATCGGACCCAGTACTTC
-	TRBV4-2	TRBJ2-7	-	CASSQLRDSSYEQYF	TGTGCCAGCAGCCAATTGAGGGATAGCTCCTACGAGCAGTACTTC
-	TRBV7-8	TRBJ2-7	-	CASSSAGYEQYF	TGTGCCAGCAGCTCAGCCGGATACGAGCAGTACTTC
TRBD2	TRBV5-4	TRBJ2-3	few	CASSQEPSGSTDTQYF	TGTGCCAGCAGCCAAGAACCTAGCGGGAGCACAGATACGCAGTATTTT
-	TRBV4-3	TRBJ1-1	-	CASSQGTRSNTEAFF	TGCGCCAGCAGCCAAGGTACCAGATCGAACACTGAAGCTTTCTTT
TRBD2	TRBV27	TRBJ2-2	-	CASSLEGDLTSGRWTGELFF	TGTGCCAGCAGTTTAGAGGGCGACCTGACTAGCGGGAGATGGACCGGGGAGCTGTTTTTT
TRBD2	TRBV7-3	TRBJ2-5	few	CASSPTGTRGETQYF	TGTGCCAGCAGCCCCACCGGGACTAGGGGGGAGACCCAGTACTTC
-	TRBV5-1	TRBJ2-3	-	CASSLAAGTYTDTQYF	TGCGCCAGCAGCTTGGCGGCCGGGACCTACACAGATACGCAGTATTTT
TRBD1	TRBV28	TRBJ1-2	-	CASSLSDYRGGNSRDYGYTF	TGTGCCAGCAGTTTGTCGGACTACAGGGGGGGAAACAGTAGGGACTATGGCTACACCTTC
-	TRBV28	TRBJ2-2	few	CASSPDRNTGELFF	TGTGCCAGCAGCCCCGACAGAAACACCGGGGAGCTGTTTTTT
-	TRBV28	TRBJ1-1	-	CASSQLGTNTEAFF	TGTGCCAGCAGTCAGCTGGGGACCAACACTGAAGCTTTCTTT
TRBD1	TRBV5-1	TRBJ2-7	-	CASSSRRDRDYEQYF	TGCGCCAGCAGCTCCCGTAGGGACAGGGACTACGAGCAGTACTTC
-	TRBV4-3	TRBJ2-1	-	CASSQNRGIAGREQFF	TGCGCCAGCAGCCAGAATAGGGGAATAGCAGGTCGTGAGCAGTTCTTC
-	TRBV7-9	TRBJ2-7	-	CASSSPSEQYF	TGTGCCAGCAGCTCCCCGAGTGAGCAGTACTTC
TRBD1	TRBV7-9	TRBJ2-1	-	CASSYRGNRGEQFF	TGTGCCAGCAGCTACAGGGGGAATCGGGGGGAGCAGTTCTTC
TRBD1	TRBV2	TRBJ1-2	-	CASSESGQGALGYTF	TGTGCCAGCAGTGAGTCGGGACAGGGGGCGCTTGGCTACACCTTC
-	TRBV4-3	TRBJ2-1	-	CASSHAGSSYNEQFF	TGCGCCAGCAGCCACGCGGGGAGCTCCTACAATGAGCAGTTCTTC
-	TRBV7-3	TRBJ2-7	few	CASSLAGSYEQYF	TGTGCCAGCAGCTTAGCAGGCAGCTACGAGCAGTACTTC
TRBD1	TRBV5-8	TRBJ1-2	few	CASSLTRQGARGYTF	TGTGCCAGCAGCTTGACGAGACAGGGGGCGCGAGGCTACACCTTC
-	TRBV15	TRBJ2-7	few	CATSSHSGVASYEQYF	TGTGCCACCAGCAGTCACTCAGGGGTAGCGTCCTACGAGCAGTACTTC